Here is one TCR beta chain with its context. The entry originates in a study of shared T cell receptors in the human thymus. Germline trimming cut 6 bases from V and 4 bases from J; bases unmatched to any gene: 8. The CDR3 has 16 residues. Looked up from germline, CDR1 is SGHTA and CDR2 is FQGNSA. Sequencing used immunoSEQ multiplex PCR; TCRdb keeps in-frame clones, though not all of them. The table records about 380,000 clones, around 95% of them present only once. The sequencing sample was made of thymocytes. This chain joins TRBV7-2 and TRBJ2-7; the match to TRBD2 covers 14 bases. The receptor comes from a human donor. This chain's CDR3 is CASRGTSGSLKYEQYF. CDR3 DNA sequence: TGTGCCAGCAGGGGGACTAGCGGGAGCCTGAAATACGAGCAGTACTTC.